Listed below are T cell receptor beta chains from one sample, sequenced in a study of long-term antiretroviral therapy in people with HIV. Only in-frame clones appear in the TCRdb table, and some are missing; sequencing was by immunoSEQ multiplex PCR. This table has over 30,000 clones, roughly nine tenths appearing once. Sample: unsorted PBMCs, taken 1.2 years after starting antiretroviral therapy. The receptors were sampled from a woman in her forties or fifties with HIV. Each CDR3 is given with its conserved first and last residue. Fields, in order: J gene, CDR3 length, V gene, CDR3 protein.

TRBJ1-6,14,TRBV9,CASSYRGYNSPLHF
TRBJ1-2,17,TRBV4-1,CASSPVDQRLGNYGYTF
TRBJ2-7,13,TRBV11-2,CASSLTGPYEQYF
TRBJ2-7,15,TRBV7-9,CASSRTGQLNYEQYF
TRBJ2-1,14,TRBV5-1,CASSWGTSYNEQFF
TRBJ1-1,14,TRBV5-4,CASSLQGRNTEAFF
TRBJ2-1,15,TRBV7-9,CASSLVSGGEREQFF
TRBJ2-3,14,TRBV5-1,CASSLSDSTDTQYF
TRBJ2-1,11,TRBV29-1,CSATLYNEQFF
TRBJ2-3,16,TRBV4-2,CASSQVDGGGTDTQYF
TRBJ2-5,11,TRBV19,CASSHQETQYF
TRBJ2-7,14,TRBV5-8,CASSLALSSDEQYF
TRBJ2-3,14,TRBV6-1,CASSEAGYTDTQYF
TRBJ1-1,13,TRBV19,CASSIGQGTEAFF
TRBJ2-3,15,TRBV4-3,CASSQGSAGDDTQYF
TRBJ2-7,15,TRBV6-5,CASSYGTGGTYEQYF
TRBJ1-3,14,TRBV2,CASRGPGSGNTIYF
TRBJ2-7,14,TRBV30,CAWRVRDSSYEQYF
TRBJ1-5,14,TRBV6-5,CASSSGNSNQPQHF
TRBJ2-1,15,TRBV6-5,CASSYSIGTGGEQFF
TRBJ1-2,17,TRBV11-2,CASSSLRTGAGDYGYTF
TRBJ2-7,13,TRBV6-5,CASSHPRSYEQYF
TRBJ1-1,17,TRBV9,CASSVELGKGVNTEAFF
TRBJ1-1,15,TRBV5-4,CASSTPLGGRTEAFF
TRBJ2-3,16,TRBV29-1,CSVEGFIAGGTDTQYF
TRBJ1-6,15,TRBV4-1,CASSRAGNNNSPLHF
TRBJ1-6,18,TRBV21-1,CASSNPRGVRTYNSPLHF
TRBJ1-2,13,TRBV9,CASSVDGPGGYTF
TRBJ2-7,15,TRBV25-1,CASSDPSHRDIEQYF
TRBJ1-1,13,TRBV15,CATRLDSNTEAFF
TRBJ2-1,15,TRBV4-1,CASSALRGGDDEQFF
TRBJ1-1,16,TRBV7-2,CASSLTGGWSYTEAFF
TRBJ2-7,16,TRBV7-2,CASSLVETSGAYEQYF
TRBJ2-6,17,TRBV9,CASSSPGEASGANVLTF
TRBJ1-1,13,TRBV29-1,CSVVMSGLTEAFF
TRBJ2-5,12,TRBV2,CASGEAGETQYF
TRBJ1-1,14,TRBV11-2,CASSLEGGRTEAFF
TRBJ1-2,12,TRBV30,CAWSGGSYGYTF
TRBJ1-5,13,TRBV6-1,CASSERGGQPQHF
TRBJ2-2,16,TRBV5-6,CASSARDRGLSGELFF
TRBJ1-1,15,TRBV11-2,CASSFIGGRNTEAFF
TRBJ2-7,16,TRBV13,CASSLDGGASSYEQYF
TRBJ2-7,14,TRBV7-9,CASSFTDPSGEQYF
TRBJ2-1,16,TRBV5-4,CASSLEVGALGHEQFF
TRBJ2-5,15,TRBV15,CATSIGLRYQETQYF
TRBJ2-1,15,TRBV19,CASSILAEAYNEQFF
TRBJ1-2,14,TRBV4-3,CASSQVAGPYGYTF
TRBJ1-2,18,TRBV12-5,CASGLVLFPLQGNYGYTF
TRBJ1-3,14,TRBV9,CASSVEGERDTIYF
TRBJ2-3,16,TRBV9,CASSVVPGTVTDTQYF
TRBJ2-5,16,TRBV5-6,CASSLGQGARGKTQYF
TRBJ1-4,14,TRBV5-1,CASSDTGGDEKLFF
TRBJ2-2,19,TRBV13,CASSPGLAGGPRRTGELFF
TRBJ2-5,15,TRBV7-9,CASRRRLAGEETQYF
TRBJ1-2,17,TRBV5-6,CASSLPTTIYWTDGYTF